This T cell receptor beta chain was observed in a study of long-term antiretroviral therapy in people with HIV (dated by TCRdb to 2022 to 2024). Study-level background: Collection of the earliest samples took place about a decade ahead of the 2015 WHO recommendation for immediate ART, at a time when ART was typically delayed until CD4 counts fell. A retrospective serial study tested whether changes in peripheral blood TRB repertoire composition and diversity were associated with ART initiation and durable HIV suppression. The cohort contributed 150 to 200 cryopreserved PBMC samples from about 33 adults with confirmed HIV infection, collected serially over a mean of about 6 years (range 1-12). Eleven of the 30 participants with HIV were female. No cross-contamination during QIAcube processing was shown when test extractions of a monoclonal T-cell line were performed alongside a few dozen polyclonal samples. What the study reported, not specific to this receptor: Samples dated from the mid-2000s to the late 2010s, and the ART regimens used may be less effective than current ones. Inferences about post-ART repertoire changes were limited because no data were available on ART adherence, viral resistance or therapy changes. Narrower CDR3 length ranges were observed in HIV repertoires than in controls, and an antigen-experienced repertoire with only a slight naive shift after ART was suggested by the network structure. Because pre-ART samples had limited cell numbers, profiling was done on unsorted PBMC rather than on sorted CD4+ and CD8+ T cells. Starting ART was linked to a significant rise in TRB diversity, yet even after long-term ART the diversity remained significantly lower than in transplant donor controls. Because PBMC availability was limited, only the TCR beta chain was sequenced, with no alpha chain pairing. Expanded TRB clones identified before ART initiation dominated the repertoire across all time points, though the dominance fluctuated and decreased in many PLHIV after ART.

To be included, a participant needed at least one PBMC sample from before ART initiation plus at least two post-ART samples. Every participant with HIV received treatment in the United States of America. Cryopreserved samples of about 0.95-11 million PBMC were thawed and washed before DNA extraction. At the time of the earliest PBMC sample, participants with HIV were aged between roughly 23 and 60 years. Each participant contributed PBMC samples from 1-4 timepoints before ART initiation and 2-8 timepoints after ART initiation, with a median of 7 samples. Serial HIV viral load, CD4+ T-cell count, ART history and demographic data were obtained for every participant. Using a Qiagen kit on a QIAcube, genomic DNA was extracted from unsorted PBMC, with samples processed in batches of 12. Comment on this clone: Its antigen target is currently unknown. The record has no base qualities; no much larger clone is one base away.

Sequencing of the TRB variable region was done with the immunoSEQ hsTCRB v3.0 assay at survey level resolution. A depth of about 40,000-55,000 T-cell genomes per sample was targeted for TRB sequencing. An Illumina MiSeq with a v3 150-cycle kit was used to sequence the pooled TRB libraries. Per the source publication's procedure: Repertoire analysis was performed in R inside a reproducible Nextflow workflow that covered QC, data transformation and analysis. Custom analyses were implemented in LymphoSeq2, an R package for AIRR-Seq data exploration. A few samples that yielded fewer than 5000 total TRB sequences were excluded, so that approximately 200 HIV repertoires were analyzed. Among the roughly 190 retained HIV repertoires, some 57 were collected before ART initiation and roughly 130 were collected after ART initiation. Each repertoire was downsampled to 5000 TRB nucleotide sequences, and summary statistics were averaged across 100 downsampling iterations. The analysis kept only TRB sequences whose CDR3 regions were at least seven amino acids long. A Shannon entropy-derived clonality score and the Gini coefficient were used to measure diversity. In the repertoire networks, any two of the top 5000 CDR3 amino acid sequences were linked whenever the two sequences differed by an edit distance of one. Antigen specificity groups and MHC restriction were predicted for TRB CDR3 amino acid sequences with GLIPH2. Known CMV, EBV, HIV or tissue antigen associations were flagged by matching CDR3 amino acid sequences against VDJdb and McPAS-TCR. Pre-ART, post-ART and control groups were compared with Wilcoxon signed-rank tests and Holm-Bonferroni correction. Sourced from immuneACCESS, this table was stored by TCRdb with only in-frame sequences that have V and J called. A share of the clones is absent; for the studies checked, an unresolved V gene accounts for under half, and the remainder has no known explanation. That table gives V, J and clone size, and the DNA gave D and trimming. In this sample the table shows some 15,000 clones, just under 80% of which occur a single time. Approximately 13% of the sample is in the top ten clones.

V is pruned by 2 bases and J by 5 bases, leaving 8 bases of the junction without a gene match. Reading from cysteine to phenylalanine, the CDR3 counts 15 amino acids. Here the CDR3 DNA is all that survives: 45 bases in frame from base 1. The germline V gene gives CDR1 as MNHEY and CDR2 as SVGAGI. The sequenced sample was unsorted PBMCs, obtained more than 3.1 years after starting antiretroviral therapy. This chain joins TRBV6-5 to TRBJ1-2, with 7 bases in between that match TRBD1. The clonotype originates from a woman in her 40s with HIV. Read as DNA, the sequence is TGTGCCAGCAGTTACGGGAGGGACAGAACTTATGGCTACACCTTC. This is translated as CASSYGRDRTYGYTF.